This TCR beta chain stems from a study of CD8 T cells in Susac syndrome. Study background: Blood was drawn from Susac syndrome patients while they were therapy-naive, on corticosteroids, or on intravenous immunoglobulin alone.

CDR1 is LNHNV and CDR2 is YYDKDF in the germline V gene (reference sequence). This CDR3 has 13 residues. With 0 bases removed from V and 2 bases from J, the gap between germline ends came to 3 bases. With random hexamers, roughly 0.5 to 1 ug RNA was reverse transcribed. Multiplex immunoSEQ PCR targeted 54 Vbeta and 13 Jbeta TCR beta segments. TCRdb processed the immunoSEQ multiplex PCR reads anew with MiXCR; each CDR3 protein has one entry. The sample carries just over 150,000 distinct CDR3 sequences, around 95% recorded once. Sequencing of TCR beta was performed on blood CD8+ T cells and on blood CD4+ T cells.

This TCR was recovered from a human donor with Susac syndrome. The V and J genes are TRBV15 and TRBJ2-3; D gene unclear. Sequencing was done on a sample of CD4+ T cells from PBMCs. The CDR3: CATSRELTDTQYF. The CDR3 bases are TGTGCCACCAGCAGAGAGCTCACAGATACGCAGTATTTT.